These 28 T cell receptor beta chains were sequenced from one sample in a study of blood T cell repertoires in COVID-19 (dated by TCRdb to 2018 to 2021). Libraries were constructed by the immunoSEQ multiplex PCR assay. Here the immuneACCESS table is served through TCRdb, limited to in-frame sequences with V and J called. Missing clones are a known gap in these copies; in checked studies unresolved V genes cover under half, and the rest lacks a known reason. Across this sample there are about 320,000 clones, with about 87% seen only once. The ten biggest clones cover 5% to 6% of the sample. The sequencing input was PBMCs or T cells enriched from blood (not recorded which). The receptors derive from a man aged 25 to 40 who had recovered from COVID-19.

The rearrangement uses TRBV18 and TRBJ1-3, with a tentative D call TRBD1 (5 bases). The CDR3 length is 17 residues. CDR1 KGHSH and CDR2 LQKENI come from the germline V gene. V was cut by 3 bases and J by 1 base, with 16 bases left in between. CDR3: CASSPLSGLSSGNTIYF. The CDR3 nucleotides are TGTGCCAGCTCACCCCTATCGGGACTGTCGTCTGGAAACACCATATATTTT.

V gene TRBV5-1 combines with J gene TRBJ1-5, with 9 bases that match TRBD1. Germline V CDR1 and CDR2: SGHRS, YFSETQ. After removal of 4 bases from V and 6 bases from J, the junction contained 5 bases not matched to a gene. The CDR3 totals 14 residues. The CDR3 coding sequence is TGCGCCAGCAGCCCTGGGACAGGGACTCAGCCCCAGCATTTT. It translates to CASSPGTGTQPQHF.

This clone was seen just once. The V call is TRBV18, the J call TRBJ2-1, with 11 bases identical to TRBD2. J lost 8 bases, V lost 6 bases, and 12 bases had no gene match. Germline loops: CDR1 KGHSH, CDR2 LQKENI. The CDR3 is 16 amino acids. The CDR3 region has the DNA TGTGCCAGCTCGCCCCCTACTAGCGGGGGATCGGATGAGCAGTTCTTC. Translated, it gives CASSPPTSGGSDEQFF.

V is TRBV6-5 and J is TRBJ1-1, with TRBD1 as a possible D gene (5 bases). V lost 8 bases and J 5 bases, leaving 9 bases between the germline ends. There are 11 residues in the CDR3. Germline CDR1 MNHEY, CDR2 SVGAGI. CDR3 nucleotides: TGTGCCAGCGGGGGGTGGACTGAAGCTTTCTTT. Translated: CASGGWTEAFF.

Only one count was recorded for this clone. The chain has TRBV4-2 and TRBJ2-5; 9 bases match TRBD2. The CDR3 totals 17 residues. Losses at the gene ends were 4 bases for V and 5 bases for J; bases not matched to a gene: 14. Per the germline V gene, CDR1 is LGHNA and CDR2 is YNFKEQ. The CDR3 is CASSPILPGLASETQYF. The CDR3 nucleotides are TGTGCCAGCAGCCCGATCTTACCGGGACTAGCCTCGGAGACCCAGTACTTC.

The gene calls are TRBV19 and TRBJ1-2; D uncertain. Trimming pared 4 bases from V and 4 bases from J, leaving 13 bases between. This CDR3 contains 14 residues. The germline CDR1 and CDR2 sequences are LNHDA and SQIVND (reference sequence). The CDR3 region has the DNA TGTGCCAGTAGTAAATCGGGTCTGCTCTATGGCTACACCTTC. Translating it yields CASSKSGLLYGYTF.

The V gene is TRBV28, the J gene TRBJ1-1; D is perhaps TRBD1 (6 bases). This CDR3 comprises 16 residues. The V and J ends lost 5 bases and 3 bases respectively, with 19 bases between them. Germline CDR1 reads MDHEN; CDR2 reads SYDVKM. The chain's CDR3 is CASSPSFGGAYTEAFF. Here the CDR3 DNA reads TGTGCCAGCAGTCCAAGTTTTGGGGGGGCCTACACTGAAGCTTTCTTT. Full variable domain (remainder filled in from reference TRBV28 and TRBJ1-1): DVKVTQSSRYLVKRTGEKVFLECVQDMDHENMFWYRQDPGLGLRLIYFSYDVKMKEKGDIPEGYSVSREKKERFSLILESASTNQTSMYLCASSPSFGGAYTEAFFGQGTRLTVV.

The genes are TRBV5-6 and TRBJ2-5; TRBD1 agrees at 9 bases. V lost 4 bases and J lost 4; bases outside the gene matches: 8. From germline, CDR1 is SGHDT and CDR2 YYEEEE. The CDR3 runs to 15 residues. The CDR3 coding sequence is TGTGCCAGCAGCAAGGACAGGGGTATCACAGAGACCCAGTACTTC. Protein: CASSKDRGITETQYF.

This chain links TRBV5-1 with TRBJ2-2, with 10 nucleotides matching TRBD2. The length of the CDR3 is 16 residues. The trim removed 4 bases at V and 1 base at J, leaving 4 bases unmatched. CDR1 and CDR2 (germline): SGHRS, YFSETQ. CDR3 DNA: TGCGCCAGCAGCATCGGGACTAGCGAGAACACCGGGGAGCTGTTTTTT. Amino acids: CASSIGTSENTGELFF.

This clone has just one count. In nucleotides, the CDR3 is TGTGCCAGCAGTGAGGCCGGAGAGGGTACAGATACGCAGTATTTT. Translating it yields CASSEAGEGTDTQYF. V usage is TRBV6-1 and J usage is TRBJ2-3; D might be TRBD2 (5 bases). The CDR3 length is 15 residues. Trimming shortened V by 3 bases and J by 3 bases, and 13 bases separated the two germline ends. The germline V gene encodes CDR1 MNHNS and CDR2 SASEGT.

The V call is TRBV27, the J call TRBJ1-1, with TRBD1 identical over 11 bases. The CDR3 totals 14 residues. V gave up 6 bases and J gave up 6 bases; unmatched junction bases: 6. Germline-derived CDR1 and CDR2 are MNHEY and SMNVEV (reference sequence). The CDR3 coding sequence is TGTGCCAGCAGCCGGACAGGGGGCTGGGCTGAAGCTTTCTTT. Its translation: CASSRTGGWAEAFF.

The gene calls are TRBV5-6 and TRBJ1-1; a weak D match, TRBD1 (6 bases). V lost 0 bases and J lost 1, with 7 bases in between. The germline V gene encodes CDR1 SGHDT and CDR2 YYEEEE. The CDR3 is 14 amino acids. The CDR3 loop reads CASSLVRGNTEAFF. The CDR3 nucleotides are TGTGCCAGCAGCTTGGTCAGGGGGAACACTGAAGCTTTCTTT.

This clone was observed once. The chain recombines TRBV28 with TRBJ1-6; D ambiguous. CDR3 length: 14 residues. Germline V gene lookup returns CDR1 MDHEN and CDR2 SYDVKM. V was cut by 3 bases and J by 8 bases, with 11 bases left in between. The CDR3, as DNA: TGTGCCAGCAGTTTTAGACGGGGAGATTCACCCCTCCACTTT. Amino acids: CASSFRRGDSPLHF.

The chain recombines TRBV5-4 with TRBJ2-3; 7 nucleotides line up with TRBD2. The germline V gene encodes CDR1 SGHNT and CDR2 YYREEE (reference sequence). This CDR3 is built from 16 residues. Trimming removed 3 bases from V and 4 bases from J; junction bases left unmatched: 11. The chain's CDR3 is CASSWALRGFADTQYF. In DNA form, the CDR3 reads TGTGCCAGCAGCTGGGCGTTGCGGGGGTTTGCAGATACGCAGTATTTT.

The chain recombines TRBV4-1 with TRBJ2-3; 8 bases align to TRBD1. V shed 0 bases, J shed 11 bases, and the junction held 7 bases outside the gene matches. The CDR3 runs to 14 residues. The germline V gene has CDR1 MGHRA and CDR2 YSYEKL. CDR3 sequence reads: CASSQDFFGTGQYF. The CDR3 DNA sequence: TGCGCCAGCAGCCAAGACTTCTTCGGGACAGGGCAGTATTTT.

This clone was counted a single time. The chain has TRBV18 and TRBJ2-1; no clear D gene. Deletions cut 4 bases from V and 0 bases from J, with 13 bases between. Germline CDR1 and CDR2: KGHSH and LQKENI. The CDR3 is made up of 16 amino acids. CDR3 coding DNA: TGTGCCAGCTCACTTCCGTCTAGAGGCTCCTACAATGAGCAGTTCTTC. Protein product: CASSLPSRGSYNEQFF. Full variable domain (missing parts from reference TRBV18 and TRBJ2-1): NAGVMQNPRHLVRRRGQEARLRCSPMKGHSHVYWYRQLPEEGLKFMVYLQKENIIDESGMPKERFSAEFPKEGPSILRIQQVVRGDSAAYFCASSLPSRGSYNEQFFGPGTRLTVL.

The rearrangement uses TRBV2 and TRBJ1-1, with TRBD1 identical over 9 bases. The V gene end was trimmed by 1 base and the J gene end by 4 bases; junction bases not matched to a gene: 7. CDR1 SNHLY and CDR2 FYNNEI come from the germline V gene. CDR3 size: 16 residues. The CDR3 nucleotides read TGTGCCAGCAGTGAAGGGGACAGGGTGTATGGCACTGAAGCTTTCTTT. This sequence encodes CASSEGDRVYGTEAFF.

Only one count was recorded for this clone. V usage is TRBV5-1 and J usage is TRBJ2-2; no clear D. CDR3 length: 15 amino acids. Germline V lookup: CDR1 SGHRS, CDR2 YFSETQ. The germline V and J ends were trimmed by 0 bases and 3 bases, with 9 bases remaining between them. The CDR3 loop is CASSLDARDTGELFF. The CDR3 DNA reads TGCGCCAGCAGCTTGGACGCCCGGGACACCGGGGAGCTGTTTTTT.

V and J are TRBV5-6 and TRBJ2-7; a weak D match, TRBD2 (5 bases). CDR1 SGHDT and CDR2 YYEEEE come from the germline V gene. V was pared by 4 bases and J by 1 base, with 9 bases between. The CDR3 has 13 amino acids. This chain's CDR3 is CASSPWRSYEQYF. CDR3 in DNA: TGTGCCAGCAGCCCCTGGAGGTCCTACGAGCAGTACTTC.

The rearrangement joins TRBV14 to TRBJ2-7; 7 nucleotides match TRBD2. V lost 0 bases, J lost 4 bases, and 9 bases stayed unmatched. This CDR3 has 16 residues. CDR1 and CDR2 (germline): SGHDN, FVKESK. Here the CDR3 DNA reads TGTGCCAGCAGCCAAGATTGGGGGGGAGAGGATTACGAGCAGTACTTC. It yields the protein CASSQDWGGEDYEQYF.

The chain joins TRBV15 to TRBJ1-5; D might be TRBD1 (5 bases). Germline V gene lookup returns CDR1 LNHNV and CDR2 YYDKDF (reference sequence). Deletions cut 5 bases from V and 4 bases from J, with 27 bases between. This CDR3 is built from 19 residues. CDR3 amino acids: CATSRSGLWVGLKNQPQHF. DNA for the CDR3: TGTGCCACCAGCCGTTCTGGCCTCTGGGTGGGGCTAAAGAATCAGCCCCAGCATTTT. The variable domain in full, completed from reference TRBV15 and TRBJ1-5, reads DAMVIQNPRYQVTQFGKPVTLSCSQTLNHNVMYWYQQKSSQAPKLLFHYYDKDFNNEADTPDNFQSRRPNTSFCFLDIRSPGLGDTAMYLCATSRSGLWVGLKNQPQHFGDGTRLSIL.

This clone occurred once. V gene TRBV7-9 combines with J gene TRBJ2-2, with 12 bases fitting TRBD1. The germline V gene has CDR1 SEHNR and CDR2 FQNEAQ (reference sequence). The CDR3 is made up of 18 amino acids. J lost 6 bases, V lost 3 bases, and 11 bases had no gene match. The CDR3 region has the DNA TGTGCCAGCAGCTTTCCTAACGTCGGGACAGGGGGCTCCGGGGAGCTGTTTTTT. Its translation is CASSFPNVGTGGSGELFF.

The count of this clone is one. V and J are TRBV2 and TRBJ2-2; D is possibly TRBD1 (6 bases). The CDR3 consists of 15 residues. Germline CDR1 is SNHLY and CDR2 is FYNNEI. The V end was cut by 5 bases, the J end by 2 bases, with 12 bases between. The CDR3 sequence is CASSSTGSNTGELFF. CDR3 sequence (DNA): TGTGCCAGCAGTTCCACAGGGTCTAACACCGGGGAGCTGTTTTTT.

The J gene is TRBJ1-6, the V gene TRBV19; TRBD1 matches at 7 bases. This CDR3 spans 15 amino acids. Germline CDR1 LNHDA, CDR2 SQIVND (reference sequence). The V gene end was trimmed by 5 bases and the J gene end by 7 bases; junction bases not matched to a gene: 8. The CDR3 protein is CASSPDGTANSPLHF. The CDR3, as DNA: TGTGCCAGTAGTCCTGACGGGACAGCAAATTCACCCCTCCACTTT.

The genes are TRBV11-3 and TRBJ1-6, with 7 bases lining up with TRBD1. There are 14 residues in the CDR3. Germline V gene lookup returns CDR1 SGHNT and CDR2 YENEEA. The junction had 1 base not matched to a gene; V was cut back by 3 bases and J by 5 bases. The CDR3 sequence: CASSFRGDNSPLHF. The CDR3 nucleotides are TGTGCCAGCAGCTTCAGGGGGGATAATTCACCCCTCCACTTT.

The genes are TRBV5-4 and TRBJ2-2; 8 bases line up with TRBD1. V lost 3 bases and J lost 7; bases outside the gene matches: 2. Germline CDR1 SGHNT, CDR2 YYREEE (reference sequence). The CDR3 has 13 residues. Here the CDR3 reads CASSWTGYGELFF. In DNA form, the CDR3 reads TGTGCCAGCAGCTGGACAGGGTACGGGGAGCTGTTTTTT.

The V and J genes are TRBV18 and TRBJ1-2; 11 bases line up with TRBD1. The CDR3 has 16 amino acids. Unmatched junction bases numbered 4, after V lost 2 bases and J lost 2 bases. CDR1 is KGHSH, CDR2 LQKENI, per germline. CDR3 region: CASSPVGQGANYGYTF. The CDR3 nucleotides read TGTGCCAGCTCACCAGTAGGACAGGGGGCGAACTATGGCTACACCTTC.

V usage is TRBV29-1 and J usage is TRBJ2-1, with 10 bases matching TRBD1. The CDR3 totals 14 residues. After removal of 5 bases from V and 8 bases from J, the junction contained 9 bases not matched to a gene. CDR1 and CDR2 from the germline V gene are SQVTM and ANQGSEA. CDR3 region: CSVTPGQGIYEQFF. The CDR3 nucleotides are TGCAGCGTTACACCGGGACAGGGGATATATGAGCAGTTCTTC.